The present T cell receptor (beta chain) was sequenced within a study of T cells in women clearing cervical HPV infection. The overall study: For cases, blood was sampled a median approximately 150 days after lesion detection, interquartile range about 80 to 220 days.

TCRdb's copy holds only in-frame clones and misses some; the assay was immunoSEQ multiplex PCR. This sample contains tens of thousands of clones. A note on this clone: A read error may account for a junction end that differs from germline. The sequenced fragment ends 3 residues before the CDR3 boundary, so the rest is inferred from the germline J gene.

Germline assignment: CDR1 SSHAT and CDR2 FNYEAQ (reference sequence). The CDR3 is 18 amino acids. The sequencing input was blood buffy coat. The chain couples TRBV7-7 to TRBJ2-2, with 7 bases fitting TRBD2. This sequence was found in a woman aged 18 to 75 with a cervical HPV16 infection that either progressed to CIN3+ or cleared (not recorded which). Here the CDR3 reads CASSPKAPGGGNTGELFF. The DNA read from the CDR3 is TGTGCTAGCAGCCCTAAGGCCCCAGGCGGGGGGAACACCGGGGAG.